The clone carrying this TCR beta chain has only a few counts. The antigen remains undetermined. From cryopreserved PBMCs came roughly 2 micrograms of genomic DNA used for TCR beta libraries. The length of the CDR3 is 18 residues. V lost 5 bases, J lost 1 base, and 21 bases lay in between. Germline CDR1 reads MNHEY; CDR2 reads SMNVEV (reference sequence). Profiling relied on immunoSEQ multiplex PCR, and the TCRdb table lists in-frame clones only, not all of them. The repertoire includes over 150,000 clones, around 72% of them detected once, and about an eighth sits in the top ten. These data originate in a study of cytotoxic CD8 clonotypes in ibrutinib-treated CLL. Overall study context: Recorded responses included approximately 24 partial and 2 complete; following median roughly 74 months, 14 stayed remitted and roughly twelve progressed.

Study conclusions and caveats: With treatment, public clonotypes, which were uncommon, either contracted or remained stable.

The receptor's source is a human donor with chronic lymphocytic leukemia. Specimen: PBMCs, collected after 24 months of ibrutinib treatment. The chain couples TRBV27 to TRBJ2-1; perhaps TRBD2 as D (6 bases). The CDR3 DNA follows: TGTGCCAGCAGTCCTACCCTCCCGACTAGTTCTTCCTACAATGAGCAGTTCTTC. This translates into CASSPTLPTSSSYNEQFF.